The clone carrying this TCR beta chain was seen only once. No antigen is known for it. The sample comes from a study of cytomegalovirus exposure and HLA in healthy donors. Study observations and caveats: Donors were assumed by presence/absence analyses to have roughly uniform sequencing depth.

V dropped 5 bases and J dropped 4; count of bases not matched to a gene: 12. This CDR3 has 16 residues. From germline, CDR1 is SEHNR and CDR2 FQNEAQ (reference sequence). Donors in the study were healthy people who gave bone marrow. Both 60 Vbeta primers and 13 Jbeta primers went into the PCR. Assay used: immunoSEQ multiplex PCR; TCRdb lists only in-frame clones, some missing. The repertoire has under 250,000 clones, roughly 87% of them found once; the top ten carry around 6%. Sequenced input: PBMCs. The source of this sequence is a man aged 35 to 55 in good health and CMV-seropositive. V is TRBV7-9 and J is TRBJ1-1; 8 bases are a match to TRBD1. In nucleotides, the CDR3 is TGTGCCAGCAGCCCTTCTAGAAGGACAGGGAGCACTGAAGCTTTCTTT. Amino acid sequence: CASSPSRRTGSTEAFF.